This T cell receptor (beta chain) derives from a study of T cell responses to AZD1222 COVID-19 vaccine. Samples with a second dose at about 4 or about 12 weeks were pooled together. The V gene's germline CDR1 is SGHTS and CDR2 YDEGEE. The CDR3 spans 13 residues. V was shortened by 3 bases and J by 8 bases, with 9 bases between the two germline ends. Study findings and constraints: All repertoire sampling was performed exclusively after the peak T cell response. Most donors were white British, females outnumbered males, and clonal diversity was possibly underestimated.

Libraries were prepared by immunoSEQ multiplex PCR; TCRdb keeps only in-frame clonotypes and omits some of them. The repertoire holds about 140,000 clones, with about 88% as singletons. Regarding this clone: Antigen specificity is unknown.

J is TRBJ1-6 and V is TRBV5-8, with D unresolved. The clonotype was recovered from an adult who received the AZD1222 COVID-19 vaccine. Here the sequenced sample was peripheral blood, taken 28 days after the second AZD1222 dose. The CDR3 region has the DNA TGTGCCAGCAGCTACCCTCGAGATTCACCCCTCCACTTT. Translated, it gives CASSYPRDSPLHF.